This T cell receptor beta chain was captured by sequencing in a study of shared clonotypes between healthy human individuals. The CDR3 totals 18 residues. V trimming: 0 bases; J trimming: 2 bases; junction bases outside the gene matches: 6. Per the germline V gene, CDR1 is SGHNT and CDR2 is YYREEE (reference sequence). Recent vaccinations or acute infections were absent in the healthy HIV-negative adult donors. A CD45RA-negative memory subset and a CD45RA+ naive subset were separated from the CD4+ cells. Study results and caveats: Tissues were not sampled, only blood, and their repertoires likely differ.

As concerns this clone: Its antigen remains unidentified.

Sequencing was performed with immunoSEQ multiplex PCR; in TCRdb, only in-frame clones are kept and a portion is missing. Here the sample spans millions of clones, 85% to 95% being singletons. This TCR was recovered from a man younger than 30 in good health. Some clones in this sample may be carry-over from other donors' samples. The rearrangement uses TRBV5-4 and TRBJ2-3; TRBD2 aligns across 13 bases. Sequences were obtained from naive CD4+ T cells from PBMCs. Subset of the sample: CD45RA+ positively selected. CDR3 loop: CASSLVPGLAGLTDTQYF. The CDR3 bases are TGTGCCAGCAGCTTGGTGCCGGGACTAGCGGGACTCACAGATACGCAGTATTTT.